This is a list of T cell receptor beta chains from one sample in a study of shared clonotypes between healthy human individuals. Libraries were prepared by immunoSEQ multiplex PCR; TCRdb keeps only in-frame clonotypes and omits some of them. The sample contains roughly 500,000 clones, roughly 95% of which appear only once. The sample taken for sequencing was naive CD4+ T cells sorted from blood. These receptors came from a woman in her 30s in good health. Both conserved end residues are part of each CDR3. Each record gives: J gene, V gene, CDR3 protein.

j_call: TRBJ1-4; v_call: TRBV6-6; cdr3_aa: CASSYGGVANEKLFF
j_call: TRBJ2-1; v_call: TRBV30; cdr3_aa: CAWRREDNEQFF
j_call: TRBJ2-2; v_call: TRBV11-2; cdr3_aa: CASSLVASSGSAGELFF
j_call: TRBJ2-7; v_call: TRBV11-2; cdr3_aa: CASSLALGVYEQYF
j_call: TRBJ1-3; v_call: TRBV20-1; cdr3_aa: CSADTGNTIYF
j_call: TRBJ2-2; v_call: TRBV5-1; cdr3_aa: CASSLLDGNTGELFF
j_call: TRBJ1-6; v_call: TRBV4-1; cdr3_aa: CASRLIDRGNSPLHF
j_call: TRBJ1-1; v_call: TRBV5-1; cdr3_aa: CASSKTGHPSEAFF
j_call: TRBJ2-2; v_call: TRBV6-6; cdr3_aa: CASYNVGGSGELFF
j_call: TRBJ2-7; v_call: TRBV7-9; cdr3_aa: CASSSTGGRYEQYF
j_call: TRBJ1-1; v_call: TRBV2; cdr3_aa: CASTNEGGTEAFF
j_call: TRBJ1-2; v_call: TRBV10-2; cdr3_aa: CASTGGQKGGYTF
j_call: TRBJ2-7; v_call: TRBV29-1; cdr3_aa: CSVLTGSLLAGVNEQYF
j_call: TRBJ2-7; v_call: TRBV10-1; cdr3_aa: CASSAGRSNSYEQYF
j_call: TRBJ2-1; v_call: TRBV18; cdr3_aa: CASSPGTGGEQFF
j_call: TRBJ2-7; v_call: TRBV11-3; cdr3_aa: CASSLTTSGSEQYF
j_call: TRBJ2-7; v_call: TRBV4-3; cdr3_aa: CASSPGTSGYEQYF
j_call: TRBJ1-5; v_call: TRBV18; cdr3_aa: CASSPTDGQPQHF
j_call: TRBJ1-5; v_call: TRBV10-3; cdr3_aa: CPSKGANSNQPQHF
j_call: TRBJ1-1; v_call: TRBV19; cdr3_aa: CASSITNRRSGSTEAFF
j_call: TRBJ2-1; v_call: TRBV19; cdr3_aa: CASSISGSSYNEQFF
j_call: TRBJ1-1; v_call: TRBV19; cdr3_aa: CASSIGWGGKVEAFF
j_call: TRBJ2-1; v_call: TRBV5-1; cdr3_aa: CASSLLSGSEQFF
j_call: TRBJ2-7; v_call: TRBV7-2; cdr3_aa: CASSSVGTEQYF
j_call: TRBJ2-7; v_call: TRBV7-6; cdr3_aa: CASSTEYEQYF
j_call: TRBJ2-7; v_call: TRBV5-1; cdr3_aa: CASSLEGTRTYEQYF
j_call: TRBJ1-4; v_call: TRBV19; cdr3_aa: CASSARHSGSNEKLFF
j_call: TRBJ2-7; v_call: TRBV9; cdr3_aa: CASSVGGGTYEQYF
j_call: TRBJ2-7; v_call: TRBV29-1; cdr3_aa: CSAGGGPFFEQYF
j_call: TRBJ2-7; v_call: TRBV28; cdr3_aa: CASSPAYYEQYF
j_call: TRBJ1-1; v_call: TRBV5-1; cdr3_aa: CASSLQGEAFF
j_call: TRBJ2-5; v_call: TRBV7-3; cdr3_aa: CASSLSGASRETQYF
j_call: TRBJ1-4; v_call: TRBV11-2; cdr3_aa: CASSLTGQGNEKLFF